Below are 21 T cell receptor beta chains sequenced from a single sample in a study of vaccination effects on CD4 cells after COVID-19. Their recognized antigens are unknown. ViraFEST expansion of antigen-specific CD4+ T cells with viral peptide pools preceded sequencing. At the end of around eleven days of culture, CD4+ T cells were isolated. Each participant received a vaccine that was either BNT162b2 or mRNA-1273, given as two doses. This table comes from immunoSEQ multiplex PCR, and its TCRdb copy is limited to in-frame clones, with some not included. The table lists about 28,000 clones, less than 85% of them singletons. This specimen was CD4+ T cells from PBMCs cultured with HCoV-NL63 spike peptides, taken after COVID-19 vaccination. The receptors shown here come from a human donor who received a COVID-19 vaccine.

This clone has a single count. This chain connects TRBV3-1 (or the pseudogene TRBV3-2) to TRBJ2-2; D gene unclear. Germline loops: CDR1 LGHDT, CDR2 YNNKEL (reference sequence). This CDR3 contains 12 residues. Trimming shortened V by 0 bases and J by 8 bases, and 4 bases separated the two germline ends. The CDR3 loop is CASSQEAGELFF. In DNA form, the CDR3 reads TGTGCCAGCAGCCAAGAAGCGGGGGAGCTGTTTTTT.

The CDR3 sequence is CAISESPRTSGSYEQYF. The CDR3 bases are TGTGCCATCAGTGAGTCCCCTAGGACTAGCGGGAGCTACGAGCAGTACTTC. V is TRBV10-3 and J is TRBJ2-7, with TRBD2 identical over 13 bases. V gave up 0 bases and J gave up 3 bases; unmatched junction bases: 5. The CDR3 length is 17 residues. Germline V lookup: CDR1 ENHRY, CDR2 SYGVKD.

The chain is built from TRBV12-5 and TRBJ1-6; no definite D call. The CDR3 extends over 16 amino acids. V was trimmed by 6 bases and J by 5 bases, leaving 17 bases between them. Germline CDR1 and CDR2: LGHNT and FRNRAP. CDR3 loop: CASGRRLDGNNSPLHF. The CDR3 region has the DNA TGTGCTAGTGGCCGCAGACTGGACGGGAATAATTCACCCCTCCACTTT.

The rearrangement uses TRBV27 and TRBJ2-5, with 7 bases fitting TRBD1. The length of the CDR3 is 17 residues. The germline gives CDR1 MNHEY, CDR2 SMNVEV (reference sequence). V shed 7 bases, J shed 0 bases, and the junction held 14 bases outside the gene matches. CDR3 DNA: TGTGCCAGCACAAAGACAGGGTCGGCCCAATACCAAGAGACCCAGTACTTC. Its protein product is CASTKTGSAQYQETQYF.

The CDR3 bases are TGCGCCAGCAGCTTTGGACCGACCGGGGACTATGGCTACACCTTC. Protein: CASSFGPTGDYGYTF. The rearrangement joins TRBV5-1 to TRBJ1-2; D gene unclear. The CDR3 has 15 amino acids. Germline assignment: CDR1 SGHRS and CDR2 YFSETQ. V lost 2 bases and J 3 bases, leaving 14 bases between the germline ends.

The rearrangement links TRBV2 to TRBJ1-4, with 10 bases aligning to TRBD1. J was trimmed by 8 bases and V by 6 bases; bases with no gene match: 9. Germline V gene lookup returns CDR1 SNHLY and CDR2 FYNNEI. The CDR3 is 15 residues long. CDR3 protein: CASSPGRDRGEKLFF. In nucleotides, the CDR3 is TGTGCCAGCAGCCCGGGCCGGGACAGGGGAGAAAAACTGTTTTTT.

V usage is TRBV6-6 and J usage is TRBJ2-6; D gene uncertain. Between the trimmed V and J ends, which lost 2 bases and 0 bases, there was a span of 5 bases. The CDR3 has 15 residues. Germline V lookup: CDR1 MNHNY, CDR2 SVGAGI (reference sequence). In DNA form, the CDR3 reads TGTGCCAGCAGTTACCAGAACTCTGGGGCCAACGTCCTGACTTTC. Protein product: CASSYQNSGANVLTF.

This clone was detected only once. The chain has TRBV27 and TRBJ1-1, with a tentative D call TRBD1 (6 bases). Trimming cost V 4 bases and J 5 bases, with 11 bases left between them. Germline-derived CDR1 and CDR2 are MNHEY and SMNVEV (reference sequence). This CDR3 region has 13 residues. The CDR3 sequence is CASSSQGRTEAFF. The CDR3 DNA sequence: TGTGCCAGCAGTTCTCAGGGGCGGACTGAAGCTTTCTTT.

The chain carries TRBV11-2 and TRBJ2-1; the match to TRBD2 covers 7 bases. Germline V gene sequence: CDR1 SGHAT, CDR2 FQNNGV. The CDR3 has 15 residues. V shed 8 bases and J 2 bases; nucleotides not matched to a gene: 9. CDR3: CASRPPSGTYNEQFF. In DNA form, the CDR3 reads TGTGCCAGCCGTCCCCCTAGCGGAACCTACAATGAGCAGTTCTTC. Variable domain in full (rest from reference TRBV11-2 and TRBJ2-1): EAGVAQSPRYKIIEKRQSVAFWCNPISGHATLYWYQQILGQGPKLLIQFQNNGVVDDSQLPKDRFSAERLKGVDSTLKIQPAKLEDSAVYLCASRPPSGTYNEQFFGPGTRLTVL.

This clone was picked up a small number of times. The chain is built from TRBV15 and TRBJ1-5; D remains ambiguous. Germline loops: CDR1 LNHNV, CDR2 YYDKDF (reference sequence). Trimming left V 0 bases short and J 2 bases short, with 11 bases between. The CDR3 has 16 amino acids. The CDR3 DNA sequence: TGTGCCACCAGCAGAGATTACGTAGCGGGCAATCAGCCCCAGCATTTT. Translated, it gives CATSRDYVAGNQPQHF.

The chain carries TRBV24-1 and TRBJ2-2, with TRBD1 as a possible D gene (6 bases). This CDR3 contains 12 residues. Trimming pared 9 bases from V and 2 bases from J, leaving 6 bases between. Germline CDR1 is KGHDR and CDR2 is SFDVKD. This chain's CDR3 is CATGTNTGELFF. For the CDR3, the DNA is TGTGCCACCGGGACAAACACCGGGGAGCTGTTTTTT.

The rearrangement links TRBV2 to TRBJ1-2; no reliable D call. The V gene lost 6 bases and the J gene lost 4 bases, with 18 bases spanning the gap. This CDR3 is 15 amino acids long. Per the germline V gene, CDR1 is SNHLY and CDR2 is FYNNEI. CDR3 sequence (DNA): TGTGCCAGCAGCCGATCGCGAGATACGCCCTATGGCTACACCTTC. It is translated as CASSRSRDTPYGYTF.

The sample holds one count of this clone. The chain has TRBV6-5 and TRBJ2-7; no definite D call. This CDR3 is 14 amino acids long. Trimming pared 4 bases from V and 6 bases from J, leaving 16 bases between. The germline V gene encodes CDR1 MNHEY and CDR2 SVGAGI. The CDR3 sequence is CASSSYPFLREQYF. The CDR3 coding sequence is TGTGCCAGCAGTTCTTACCCTTTCCTGCGCGAGCAGTACTTC.

This clone has only a few counts. This rearrangement joins TRBV5-5 to TRBJ1-1, with a tentative D call TRBD1 (6 bases). Germline lookup yields CDR1 SGHKS and CDR2 YYEKEE (reference sequence). The CDR3 is 16 residues long. V was cut by 0 bases and J by 5 bases, with 17 bases left in between. CDR3 sequence: CASSLVSARQGTEAFF. The CDR3 DNA is TGTGCCAGCAGCTTGGTGTCGGCGCGGCAGGGGACTGAAGCTTTCTTT.

This rearrangement joins TRBV5-1 to TRBJ2-3; D unclear. Trimming took 1 base from V and 3 from J, leaving 0 bases between them. CDR1 SGHRS and CDR2 YFSETQ come from the germline V gene. The CDR3 runs 11 residues. The CDR3 coding sequence is TGCGCCAGCAGCTTGACAGATACGCAGTATTTT. This sequence encodes CASSLTDTQYF.

V and J are TRBV5-1 and TRBJ2-3; 8 nucleotides line up with TRBD2. With V trimmed by 8 bases and J by 3 bases, 8 bases remained unmatched. Germline V gene lookup returns CDR1 SGHRS and CDR2 YFSETQ. This CDR3 spans 14 amino acids. The CDR3 region has the DNA TGCGCCAGTACCGGGGGGGCCGGGACAGATACGCAGTATTTT. This codes for CASTGGAGTDTQYF.

The chain links TRBV4-1 to TRBJ1-6; D ambiguous. The V gene lost 3 bases and the J gene lost 11 bases, with 17 bases spanning the gap. The CDR3 contains 15 residues. Germline V gene lookup returns CDR1 MGHRA and CDR2 YSYEKL. CDR3 region: CASSHLGVSGPPLHF. CDR3 in DNA: TGCGCCAGCAGCCACCTCGGGGTCAGCGGGCCACCCCTCCACTTT.

The genes are TRBV5-1 and TRBJ1-3, with 7 bases fitting TRBD1. The CDR3 is made up of 13 amino acids. CDR1 is SGHRS, CDR2 YFSETQ, per germline. V trimming: 6 bases; J trimming: 2 bases; junction bases outside the gene matches: 2. The CDR3, as DNA: TGCGCCAGCAAAGGGACAGCTGGAAACACCATATATTTT. It encodes CASKGTAGNTIYF.

With regard to this clone: One end of the junction is discordant with germline, which a read error may explain. CDR3 sequence (DNA): TGTGCTAGTAGTATTCTCGGAGCGGGGGTTTACAATGAGCAGTTCTTC. Protein: CASSILGAGVYNEQFF. The chain links TRBV19 to TRBJ2-1; 8 bases fit TRBD2. CDR1 and CDR2 from the germline V gene are LNHDA and SQIVND (reference sequence). The CDR3 extends over 16 amino acids.

V and J are TRBV5-8 and TRBJ2-3; 7 nucleotides line up with TRBD2. CDR3 length equals 15 residues. Trimming took 4 bases from V and 4 from J; bases not matched to a gene: 9. Per the germline V gene, CDR1 is SGHTS and CDR2 is YDEGEE. CDR3 sequence: CASSGTSEQSDTQYF. In DNA form, the CDR3 reads TGTGCCAGCAGCGGCACTAGCGAACAATCAGATACGCAGTATTTT. The whole variable domain, filled in from reference TRBV5-8 and TRBJ2-3, reads EAGVTQSPTHLIKTRGQQATLRCSPISGHTSVYWYQQALGLGLQFLLWYDEGEERNRGNFPPRFSGRQFPNYSSELNVNALELEDSALYLCASSGTSEQSDTQYFGPGTRLTVL.

This rearrangement joins TRBV28 to TRBJ2-1, with 7 bases that match TRBD2. Germline V gene data show CDR1 as MDHEN and CDR2 as SYDVKM. J lost 6 bases, V lost 7 bases, and 9 bases had no gene match. CDR3 size: 14 residues. The CDR3 here is CASTPSGSGNEQFF. DNA for the CDR3: TGTGCCAGCACTCCTAGCGGCAGTGGCAATGAGCAGTTCTTC. Full variable domain (remainder filled in from reference TRBV28 and TRBJ2-1): DVKVTQSSRYLVKRTGEKVFLECVQDMDHENMFWYRQDPGLGLRLIYFSYDVKMKEKGDIPEGYSVSREKKERFSLILESASTNQTSMYLCASTPSGSGNEQFFGPGTRLTVL.